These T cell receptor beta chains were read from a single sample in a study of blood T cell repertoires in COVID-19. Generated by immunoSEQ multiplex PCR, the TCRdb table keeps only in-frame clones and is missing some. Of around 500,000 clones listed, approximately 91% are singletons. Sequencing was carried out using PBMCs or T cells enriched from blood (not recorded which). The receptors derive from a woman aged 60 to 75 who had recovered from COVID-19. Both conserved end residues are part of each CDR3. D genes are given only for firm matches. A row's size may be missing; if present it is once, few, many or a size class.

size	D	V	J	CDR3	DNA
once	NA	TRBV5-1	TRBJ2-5	CASSLTYRETQYF	TGCGCCAGCAGCTTGACCTACAGGGAGACCCAGTACTTC
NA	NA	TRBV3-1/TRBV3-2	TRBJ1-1	CASSLAVGNTEAFF	TGTGCCAGCAGCCTCGCGGTGGGGAACACTGAAGCTTTCTTT
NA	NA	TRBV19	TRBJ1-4	CASSPGGAPNEKLFF	TGTGCCAGTAGCCCGGGGGGGGCTCCAAATGAAAAACTGTTTTTT
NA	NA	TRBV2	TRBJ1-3	CASSGTSGNTIYF	TGTGCCAGCAGTGGTACATCTGGAAACACCATATATTTT
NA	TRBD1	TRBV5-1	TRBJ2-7	CASRLGTAYEQYF	TGCGCCAGCAGGTTGGGGACAGCCTACGAGCAGTACTTC
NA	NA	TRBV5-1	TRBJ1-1	CASSGQGGNTEAFF	TGCGCCAGCAGCGGCCAAGGCGGAAACACTGAAGCTTTCTTT
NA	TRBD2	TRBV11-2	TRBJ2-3	CASSLRLAGADTDTQYF	TGTGCCAGCAGCCTCCGACTAGCGGGGGCCGACACAGATACGCAGTATTTT
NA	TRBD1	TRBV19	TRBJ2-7	CASRRQGSYEQYF	TGTGCCAGTAGGCGACAGGGTTCCTACGAGCAGTACTTC
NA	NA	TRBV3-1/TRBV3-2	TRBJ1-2	CASSQQGWKGGYTF	TGTGCCAGCAGCCAACAGGGTTGGAAGGGTGGCTACACCTTC
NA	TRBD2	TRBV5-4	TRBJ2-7	CASSTRDYDSYEQYF	TGTGCCAGCAGCACTCGGGACTACGACTCCTACGAGCAGTACTTC
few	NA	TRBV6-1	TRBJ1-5	CASSEGPYSNQPQHF	TGTGCCAGCAGTGAAGGGCCTTATAGCAATCAGCCCCAGCATTTT
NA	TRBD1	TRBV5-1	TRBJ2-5	CASSLTGVEGQETQYF	TGCGCCAGCAGCTTAACAGGGGTTGAGGGCCAAGAGACCCAGTACTTC
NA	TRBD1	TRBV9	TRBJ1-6	CASSVGTGSGSPLHF	TGTGCCAGCAGCGTAGGGACAGGGAGCGGTTCACCCCTCCACTTT
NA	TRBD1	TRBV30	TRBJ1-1	CAWGQGAAFF	TGTGCCTGGGGACAGGGGGCAGCTTTCTTT
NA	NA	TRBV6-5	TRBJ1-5	CASTTGWSNQPQHF	TGTGCCAGCACCACAGGGTGGAGCAATCAGCCCCAGCATTTT
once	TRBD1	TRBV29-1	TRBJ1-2	CSVSQTTGTGYTF	TGCAGCGTCAGCCAAACGACAGGGACTGGCTACACCTTC
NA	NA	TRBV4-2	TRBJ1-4	CASSQEPGQNNEKLFF	TGTGCCAGCAGCCAAGAGCCCGGACAGAATAATGAAAAACTGTTTTTT
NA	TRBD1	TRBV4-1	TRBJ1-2	CASSLQGDYGYTF	TGCGCCAGCAGCCTTCAGGGGGACTATGGCTACACCTTC
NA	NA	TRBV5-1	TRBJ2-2	CASSLAVGVGELFF	TGCGCCAGCAGCTTGGCCGTAGGGGTCGGGGAGCTGTTTTTT
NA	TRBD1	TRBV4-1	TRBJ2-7	CASSQGGDRAYEQYF	TGCGCCAGCAGCCAGGGGGGGGACAGGGCCTACGAGCAGTACTTC
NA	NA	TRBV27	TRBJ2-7	CASSSRAGGTPYEQYF	TGTGCCAGCAGTTCAAGGGCTGGCGGGACCCCCTACGAGCAGTACTTC
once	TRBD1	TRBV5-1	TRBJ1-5	CASSLTGGDNQPQHF	TGCGCCAGCAGCTTGACAGGGGGAGACAATCAGCCCCAGCATTTT
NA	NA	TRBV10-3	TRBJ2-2	CAISGRGGTGELFF	TGTGCCATCAGTGGGCGGGGTGGAACCGGGGAGCTGTTTTTT
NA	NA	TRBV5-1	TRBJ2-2	CASRPGTSIPGELFF	TGCGCCAGCAGGCCCGGGACAAGTATCCCCGGGGAGCTGTTTTTT
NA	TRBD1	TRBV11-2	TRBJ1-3	CASSRDRVTAGNTIYF	TGTGCCAGCAGCCGGGACAGGGTGACGGCTGGAAACACCATATATTTT
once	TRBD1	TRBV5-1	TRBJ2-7	CASSSLPGQGHEQYF	TGCGCCAGCAGCTCCCTCCCGGGACAGGGTCACGAGCAGTACTTC
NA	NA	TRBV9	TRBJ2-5	CASSVRSQQETQYF	TGTGCCAGCAGCGTAAGGAGTCAGCAAGAGACCCAGTACTTC